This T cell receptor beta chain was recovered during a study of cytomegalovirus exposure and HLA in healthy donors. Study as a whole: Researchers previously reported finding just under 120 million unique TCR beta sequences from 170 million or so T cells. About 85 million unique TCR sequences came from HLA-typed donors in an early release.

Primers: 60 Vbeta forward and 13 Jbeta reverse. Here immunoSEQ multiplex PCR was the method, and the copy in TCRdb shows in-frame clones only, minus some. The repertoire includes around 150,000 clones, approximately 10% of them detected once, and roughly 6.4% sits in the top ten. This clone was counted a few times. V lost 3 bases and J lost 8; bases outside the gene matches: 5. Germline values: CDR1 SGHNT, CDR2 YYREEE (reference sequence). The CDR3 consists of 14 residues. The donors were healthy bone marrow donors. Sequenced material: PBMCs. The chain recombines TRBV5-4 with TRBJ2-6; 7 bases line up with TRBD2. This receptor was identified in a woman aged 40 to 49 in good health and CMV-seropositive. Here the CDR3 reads CASSSPSGTNVLTF. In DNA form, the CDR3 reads TGTGCCAGCAGCTCCCCCAGCGGGACCAACGTCCTGACTTTC.